This TCR beta chain was recorded in a study of blood T cell repertoires in COVID-19. TCRdb keeps only in-frame clones here, not all; method: immunoSEQ multiplex PCR. The top ten hold roughly 18% of the sample, which has approximately 50,000 clones, around 84% seen once. CDR1 SGHDN and CDR2 FVKESK come from the germline V gene. Trimming left V 4 bases short and J 6 bases short, with 12 bases between. The CDR3 spans 14 residues. V and J are TRBV14 and TRBJ2-2; the D gene is possibly TRBD2 (5 bases). The sample taken for sequencing was peripheral blood. This receptor was taken from a man between 65 and 85 years old with active COVID-19. CDR3 in amino acids: CASSLSERPGELFF. Written as DNA, the CDR3 is TGTGCCAGCAGCCTTAGCGAAAGGCCCGGGGAGCTGTTTTTT.